The following is a TCR beta chain sequence with its context. This specimen comes from a study of control samples from healthy donors and cancer patients. Repertoires were generated with immunoSEQ multiplex PCR, while TCRdb's copy carries only in-frame clones and drops some. Among some 71,000 clones listed, about nine tenths were seen once. CDR3 length: 15 residues. The V gene end was trimmed by 0 bases and the J gene end by 8 bases; junction bases not matched to a gene: 7. In germline, CDR1 is SGDLS, CDR2 YYNGEE. Specimen: PBMCs. The chain is built from TRBV9 and TRBJ2-1; 8 nucleotides match TRBD2. The clonotype originates from a woman aged 50 to 65 with colorectal cancer. CDR3 in amino acids: CASSVGVAGLYEQFF. The CDR3 DNA reads TGTGCCAGCAGCGTAGGGGTAGCGGGATTGTATGAGCAGTTCTTC.